Given below is one T cell receptor beta chain in context. This sample was included in a study of blood T cell repertoires in COVID-19. About the study: The origin of the acute and convalescent COVID-19 samples was the United States, Italy and Spain. PBMCs, B-cell-depleted T cells, or T cells provided the cDNA or gDNA that made up the material.

V lost 4 bases and J lost 2; bases outside the gene matches: 3. Germline loops: CDR1 MGHRA, CDR2 YSYEKL. The CDR3 extends over 16 amino acids. Original methodology: Estimates of nucleated cell counts were drawn from the amplification of reference gene primers. TCRdb keeps only in-frame clones here, not all; method: immunoSEQ multiplex PCR. V, J and clone size derive from that table, while D and trimming were established from the DNA sequence. This sample carries about 31,000 clones, over 75% of them seen once, and the ten largest clones take about 15%. The clonotype was recovered from an older man with acute or convalescent COVID-19. Sequences were obtained from peripheral blood. J is TRBJ2-1 and V is TRBV4-1; 12 nucleotides line up with TRBD2. The CDR3 nucleotides are TGCGCCAGCAGCCCTAGCGGGGGGGAACCCTACAATGAGCAGTTCTTC. As protein: CASSPSGGEPYNEQFF.